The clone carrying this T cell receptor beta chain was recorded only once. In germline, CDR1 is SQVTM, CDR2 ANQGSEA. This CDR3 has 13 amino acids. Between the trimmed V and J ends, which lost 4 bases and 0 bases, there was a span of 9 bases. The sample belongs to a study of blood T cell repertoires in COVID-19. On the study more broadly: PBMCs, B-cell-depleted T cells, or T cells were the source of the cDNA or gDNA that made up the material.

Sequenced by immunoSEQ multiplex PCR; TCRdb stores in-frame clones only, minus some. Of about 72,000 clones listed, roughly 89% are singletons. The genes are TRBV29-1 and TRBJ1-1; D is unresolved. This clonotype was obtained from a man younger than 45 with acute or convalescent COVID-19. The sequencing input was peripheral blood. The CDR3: CSVVPGLNTEAFF. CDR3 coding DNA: TGCAGCGTTGTACCGGGGTTGAACACTGAAGCTTTCTTT.